Included here is one T cell receptor (beta chain) sequence, with context. Antigen unknown. The data derive from a study of response to subunit inactivated influenza vaccine. TCRdb reprocessed the RT-PCR reads with MiXCR, giving one entry per CDR3 protein. The sample has about 530,000 distinct CDR3 sequences, over 9.5% seen once; the top ten hold roughly 10%. V shed 1 base and J shed 2 bases, with 13 bases lying between them. This CDR3 comprises 16 residues. CDR1 and CDR2 (germline): SGHTA, FQGNSA. Findings and limits, study-wide: The authors offered the suggestion that each seasonal influenza vaccination recruits few new T cells.

The chain couples TRBV7-2 to TRBJ2-3, with a possible D match to TRBD2 (6 bases). The sequencing used PBMCs from blood, collected on the day of vaccination. The origin of this receptor is a man aged 50-60 years who received an inactivated influenza vaccine. The CDR3, as DNA: TGTGCCAGCAGCTTAGTAGCGGCTATACCCACAGATACGCAGTATTTT. Residues: CASSLVAAIPTDTQYF.